Below are 32 T cell receptor beta chains sequenced from a single sample in a study of cytomegalovirus exposure and HLA in healthy donors. The PCR made use of 60 Vbeta and 13 Jbeta primers. Libraries were prepared by immunoSEQ multiplex PCR; TCRdb keeps only in-frame clonotypes and omits some of them. Among 150,000 to 200,000 clones listed, over 75% were seen once. Sequences were obtained from PBMCs. The receptor set was obtained from a man in his sixties in good health and CMV-seronegative.

This clone was recorded a few times. One end of the junction fails to match germline, which may point to a read error. The chain joins TRBV25-1 to TRBJ1-2; TRBD1 is a possible D gene (6 bases). The CDR3 sequence is 14 residues long. Germline CDR1 and CDR2: MGHDK and SYGVNS. The CDR3 sequence: CASSEAAGVIGYPF. The CDR3 DNA sequence: TGTGCCAGCAGTGAGGCGGCAGGGGTGATTGGCTACCCCTTC.

The rearrangement links TRBV5-6 to TRBJ2-1; TRBD2 is a possible D gene (6 bases). V was shortened by 4 bases and J by 4 bases, with 9 bases between the two germline ends. The germline V gene has CDR1 SGHDT and CDR2 YYEEEE. The CDR3 extends over 13 amino acids. The CDR3 coding sequence is TGTGCCAGCAGCCTGACTAGGTACAATGAGCAGTTCTTC. Translating gives CASSLTRYNEQFF.

The chain employs TRBV7-9 and TRBJ2-1; TRBD2 matches at 7 bases. V lost 5 bases to trimming and J lost 0 bases; unmatched junction nucleotides: 7. This CDR3 is built from 16 residues. Germline V lookup: CDR1 SEHNR, CDR2 FQNEAQ (reference sequence). CDR3 DNA sequence: TGTGCCAGCAGCGGGTGGGGCGGGAGCTCCTACAATGAGCAGTTCTTC. Amino acids: CASSGWGGSSYNEQFF. Filled out from reference TRBV7-9 and TRBJ2-1, the complete variable domain reads DTGVSQNPRHKITKRGQNVTFRCDPISEHNRLYWYRQTLGQGPEFLTYFQNEAQLEKSRLLSDRFSAERPKGSFSTLEIQRTEQGDSAMYLCASSGWGGSSYNEQFFGPGTRLTVL.

About this clone itself: Sequence at one end of the junction differs from germline and may be a read error. The chain has TRBV29-1 and TRBJ2-7, with 7 bases lining up with TRBD2. Germline V gives CDR1 SQVTM, CDR2 ANQGSEA. The CDR3 is 15 amino acids. CDR3 loop: CSVEGGSLNTYEQYF. DNA for the CDR3: TGCAGCGTAGAAGGCGGGAGTCTAAACACCTACGAGCAGTACTTC.

The V call is TRBV9, the J call TRBJ2-7, with a possible D match to TRBD2 (6 bases). Looked up from germline, CDR1 is SGDLS and CDR2 is YYNGEE. The V end lost 7 bases, the J end lost 1 base, and 9 bases lay between the germline ends. This CDR3 has 12 residues. CDR3 sequence reads: CASGTSSYEQYF. The DNA of the CDR3 is TGTGCCAGCGGGACTTCATCCTACGAGCAGTACTTC.

The chain carries TRBV5-1 and TRBJ1-1; the match to TRBD1 covers 10 bases. With 5 bases clipped from V and 1 base from J, the junction kept 11 bases outside the gene matches. CDR1 and CDR2 (germline): SGHRS, YFSETQ. This CDR3 is 17 amino acids long. The CDR3 is CASRGPGTGVSNTEAFF. The CDR3 DNA follows: TGCGCCAGCAGGGGTCCCGGGACAGGGGTATCGAACACTGAAGCTTTCTTT.

A few counts support this clone. The chain combines TRBV6-5 with TRBJ1-1; TRBD1 is a possible D gene (6 bases). The CDR3 runs to 16 residues. Germline values: CDR1 MNHEY, CDR2 SVGAGI. Trimming left V 4 bases short and J 2 bases short, with 17 bases between. The CDR3, as DNA: TGTGCCAGCAGTTTCACCCGGGGGGGGCTTAACACTGAAGCTTTCTTT. Translation gives CASSFTRGGLNTEAFF.

The gene calls are TRBV7-9 and TRBJ2-3, with 8 bases that match TRBD2. With V trimmed by 5 bases and J by 0 bases, 4 bases remained unmatched. The CDR3 totals 15 residues. Germline lookup yields CDR1 SEHNR and CDR2 FQNEAQ (reference sequence). The CDR3 sequence is CASSTSGASTDTQYF. The CDR3 DNA reads as TGTGCCAGCAGCACTAGCGGAGCTAGCACAGATACGCAGTATTTT.

This chain connects TRBV11-2 to TRBJ1-4; 9 bases are shared with TRBD1. Trimming removed 0 bases from V and 3 bases from J; junction bases left unmatched: 8. Germline V lookup: CDR1 SGHAT, CDR2 FQNNGV. The CDR3 spans 18 residues. CDR3 DNA sequence: TGTGCCAGCAGCTTAGATCCCACAGGGGGCTTGTCTAATGAAAAACTGTTTTTT. Encoded protein: CASSLDPTGGLSNEKLFF.

This clone was seen just once. The chain uses TRBV7-8 and TRBJ1-1; D perhaps matches TRBD1 (5 bases). The CDR3 totals 16 residues. V shed 1 base and J shed 4 bases, with 16 bases lying between them. CDR1 is SGHVS and CDR2 is FQNEAQ in the germline V gene. The CDR3 bases are TGTGCCAGCAGCTTAGAGGCTCGGGGGAGTGGCACTGAAGCTTTCTTT. Translation: CASSLEARGSGTEAFF. Supplemented by reference TRBV7-8 and TRBJ1-1, the full variable domain reads GAGVSQSPRYKVAKRGQDVALRCDPISGHVSLFWYQQALGQGPEFLTYFQNEAQLDKSGLPSDRFFAERPEGSVSTLKIQRTQQEDSAVYLCASSLEARGSGTEAFFGQGTRLTVV.

This clone occurred a few times. The CDR3 nucleotides read TGTGCCAGCAGCCCCCGGACAGTGGGCACAGATACGCAGTATTTT. This encodes CASSPRTVGTDTQYF. The chain recombines TRBV13 with TRBJ2-3; D is perhaps TRBD1 (6 bases). V shed 5 bases and J shed 1 base, with 13 bases lying between them. The germline V gene has CDR1 PRHDT and CDR2 FYEKMQ (reference sequence). CDR3 length equals 15 residues.

CDR3 nucleotides: TGCGCCAGCAGTGCGACAGGGATCTTCTACGAGCAGTACTTC. Its protein is CASSATGIFYEQYF. The gene calls are TRBV10-1 and TRBJ2-7, with TRBD1 matching over 7 bases. V was pared by 4 bases and J by 3 bases, with 6 bases of the junction left unmatched. The CDR3 covers 14 residues. In germline, CDR1 is WNHNN, CDR2 SYGVQD (reference sequence).

CDR3 protein: CASSEQGNQGGYTF. In DNA form, the CDR3 reads TGTGCCAGCAGTGAGCAGGGGAATCAGGGTGGCTACACCTTC. V is TRBV2 and J is TRBJ1-2; perhaps TRBD1 as D (6 bases). The V gene lost 3 bases and the J gene lost 7 bases, with 15 bases spanning the gap. The CDR3 is 14 residues long. Germline CDR1 reads SNHLY; CDR2 reads FYNNEI.

The rearrangement links TRBV11-2 to TRBJ2-5, with no clear D. V was pared by 5 bases and J by 3 bases, with 4 bases between. The CDR3 totals 11 residues. The germline V gene encodes CDR1 SGHAT and CDR2 FQNNGV. The CDR3 protein is CASSQKETQYF. The CDR3 nucleotides read TGTGCCAGCAGCCAAAAAGAGACCCAGTACTTC.

The chain is built from TRBV29-1 and TRBJ2-1; D remains unclear. In germline, CDR1 is SQVTM, CDR2 ANQGSEA. With 8 bases removed from V and 4 bases from J, the gap between germline ends came to 18 bases. The CDR3 sequence is 14 residues long. Here the CDR3 DNA reads TGCAGCATAACCAGTGGGCTTGGGTACAATGAGCAGTTCTTC. Translated: CSITSGLGYNEQFF.

V and J are TRBV29-1 and TRBJ1-1; possible D gene TRBD1, 6 bases. The CDR3 totals 13 residues. Germline V lookup: CDR1 SQVTM, CDR2 ANQGSEA. V lost 2 bases and J 0 bases, leaving 7 bases between the germline ends. The CDR3 protein is CSVEQGLNTEAFF. CDR3 in DNA: TGCAGCGTTGAACAGGGGTTGAACACTGAAGCTTTCTTT.

The V call is TRBV30, the J call TRBJ2-5, with D possibly being TRBD2 (5 bases). Germline V gives CDR1 GTSNPN, CDR2 SVGIG (reference sequence). CDR3 length: 13 residues. The V end was cut by 2 bases, the J end by 4 bases, with 11 bases between. CDR3 region: CAWSLGSPETQYF. Here the CDR3 DNA reads TGTGCCTGGAGTTTAGGGAGCCCAGAGACCCAGTACTTC. Full variable domain (remainder filled in from reference TRBV30 and TRBJ2-5): SQTIHQWPATLVQPVGSPLSLECTVEGTSNPNLYWYRQAAGRGLQLLFYSVGIGQISSEVPQNLSASRPQDRQFILSSKKLLLSDSGFYLCAWSLGSPETQYFGPGTRLLVL.

The chain is built from TRBV6-5 and TRBJ1-5; D is unresolved. The CDR3 totals 15 residues. Germline CDR1 is MNHEY and CDR2 is SVGAGI. V was trimmed by 2 bases and J by 1 base, leaving 9 bases between them. CDR3 in amino acids: CASSYRGGSNQPQHF. The DNA of the CDR3 is TGTGCCAGCAGTTACCGTGGTGGCAGCAATCAGCCCCAGCATTTT.

The J gene is TRBJ2-5, the V gene TRBV2; 7 positions match TRBD2. The V segment lost 7 bases and the J segment 2 bases; nucleotides outside the gene matches: 4. The germline V gene encodes CDR1 SNHLY and CDR2 FYNNEI. The CDR3 is 13 amino acids. CDR3 sequence (DNA): TGTGCCAGCAATGGCGGGAGACAAGAGACCCAGTACTTC. As protein: CASNGGRQETQYF.

This clone appeared once. The chain has TRBV5-1 and TRBJ2-1, with 8 positions matching TRBD1. The CDR3 has 15 residues. Per the germline V gene, CDR1 is SGHRS and CDR2 is YFSETQ. Germline trimming cut 4 bases from V and 8 bases from J; bases unmatched to any gene: 11. The CDR3 reads CASSGGQGRAHEQFF. CDR3 nucleotides: TGCGCCAGCAGCGGCGGACAGGGAAGGGCGCATGAGCAGTTCTTC.

This clone was recorded a few times. This chain uses TRBV4-3 with TRBJ2-1; 9 bases line up with TRBD2. Germline trimming cut 0 bases from V and 7 bases from J; bases unmatched to any gene: 13. The CDR3 is 18 amino acids. Germline V CDR1 and CDR2: LGHNA, YSLEER. CDR3 bases: TGCGCCAGCAGCCAAGATATTGGGCGGACTAGCGCCACTAATGAGCAGTTCTTC. It specifies CASSQDIGRTSATNEQFF.

The rearrangement uses TRBV5-4 and TRBJ1-2; 9 nucleotides align to TRBD1. Germline V gene lookup returns CDR1 SGHNT and CDR2 YYREEE (reference sequence). The CDR3 covers 14 residues. The V gene end was trimmed by 5 bases and the J gene end by 2 bases; junction bases not matched to a gene: 4. CDR3 in DNA: TGTGCCAGCAGACGGGGACAGGGAAACTATGGCTACACCTTC. This codes for CASRRGQGNYGYTF.

The chain carries TRBV28 and TRBJ1-4, with D perhaps TRBD1 (6 bases). Germline V gene data show CDR1 as MDHEN and CDR2 as SYDVKM. V dropped 6 bases and J dropped 3 bases, with 14 bases sitting between them. The CDR3 runs to 15 residues. The CDR3 bases are TGTGCCAGCAGCCAAGGGGGACCCGCTAATGAAAAACTGTTTTTT. Protein sequence: CASSQGGPANEKLFF.

The chain recombines TRBV19 with TRBJ1-4, with a tentative D call TRBD1 (6 bases). CDR1 LNHDA and CDR2 SQIVND come from the germline V gene (reference sequence). The CDR3 extends over 14 amino acids. The ends were cut back, 3 bases at V and 3 bases at J, with 8 bases in the middle. The CDR3 nucleotides are TGTGCCAGTAGTATTGCAGGGGCTAATGAAAAACTGTTTTTT. This codes for CASSIAGANEKLFF.

This chain uses TRBV6-1 with TRBJ2-2; no clear D gene. CDR1 is MNHNS, CDR2 SASEGT, per germline. Trimming removed 3 bases from V and 5 bases from J, with 4 bases in between. The CDR3 covers 12 residues. DNA of the CDR3: TGTGCCAGCAGTGACCCTACCGGGGAGCTGTTTTTT. Protein: CASSDPTGELFF.

V gene TRBV28 combines with J gene TRBJ2-1; 10 nucleotides line up with TRBD1. V lost 6 bases and J lost 2; bases outside the gene matches: 7. The CDR3 loop spans 16 amino acids. Germline assignment: CDR1 MDHEN and CDR2 SYDVKM. CDR3 nucleotide sequence: TGTGCCAGCAGACCGAGGACAGGGGGGACCTACAATGAGCAGTTCTTC. Its protein product is CASRPRTGGTYNEQFF. Combining the CDR3 with reference TRBV28 and TRBJ2-1 gives the whole variable domain DVKVTQSSRYLVKRTGEKVFLECVQDMDHENMFWYRQDPGLGLRLIYFSYDVKMKEKGDIPEGYSVSREKKERFSLILESASTNQTSMYLCASRPRTGGTYNEQFFGPGTRLTVL.

The gene calls are TRBV4-2 and TRBJ1-6; D might be TRBD1 (5 bases). CDR3 size: 15 residues. Looked up from germline, CDR1 is LGHNA and CDR2 is YNFKEQ. The V end lost 4 bases, the J end lost 9 bases, and 16 bases lay between the germline ends. CDR3 DNA: TGTGCCAGCAGCCCCGGGGGAGCTGGCGGTTCACCCCTCCACTTT. Amino acids: CASSPGGAGGSPLHF.

The J gene is TRBJ1-2, the V gene TRBV7-2; 10 bases align to TRBD1. J lost 7 bases, V lost 5 bases, and 4 bases had no gene match. The germline CDR1 and CDR2 sequences are SGHTA and FQGNSA. This CDR3 is 13 amino acids long. CDR3 bases: TGTGCCAGCAGCCTCGACAGGGGGCTTGGCTACACCTTC. Residues: CASSLDRGLGYTF.

This clone was recorded a few times. V gene TRBV6-1 combines with J gene TRBJ1-6, with a possible D match to TRBD1 (6 bases). V was cut by 6 bases and J by 8 bases, with 14 bases left in between. CDR3 length: 14 amino acids. Germline V lookup: CDR1 MNHNS, CDR2 SASEGT. This CDR3 is CASSPGQTDSPLHF. Written as DNA, the CDR3 is TGTGCCAGCAGCCCTGGACAGACCGATTCACCCCTCCACTTT.

The rearrangement uses TRBV6-5 and TRBJ2-7; the D gene is possibly TRBD1 (5 bases). Germline CDR1 and CDR2: MNHEY and SVGAGI. Trimming left V 0 bases short and J 5 bases short, with 11 bases between. The CDR3 is 14 amino acids. In DNA form, the CDR3 reads TGTGCCAGCAGTTACTCAGGCAGGGCGGACGAGCAGTACTTC. This codes for CASSYSGRADEQYF.

This rearrangement joins TRBV7-9 to TRBJ2-7; D unclear. This CDR3 region has 14 residues. The V end was cut by 3 bases, the J end by 2 bases, with 11 bases between. Germline V gene sequence: CDR1 SEHNR, CDR2 FQNEAQ (reference sequence). The CDR3 DNA reads TGTGCCAGCAGCTTGCTATTGCCCCCCTACGAGCAGTACTTC. Encoded protein: CASSLLLPPYEQYF.

This clone appeared a single time. This rearrangement joins TRBV2 to TRBJ1-1; TRBD1 matches at 9 bases. CDR3 length equals 13 residues. Trimming cost V 5 bases and J 5 bases; bases outside gene matches: 3. CDR1 and CDR2 from the germline V gene are SNHLY and FYNNEI. CDR3 DNA: TGTGCCAGCAGTCGGGACAGGGAGACTGAAGCTTTCTTT. Translation gives CASSRDRETEAFF. Using reference TRBV2 and TRBJ1-1 for the parts outside the CDR3, the full variable domain is EPEVTQTPSHQVTQMGQEVILRCVPISNHLYFYWYRQILGQKVEFLVSFYNNEISEKSEIFDDQFSVERPDGSNFTLKIRSTKLEDSAMYFCASSRDRETEAFFGQGTRLTVV.